Listed here is a single TCR beta chain. Its antigen remains unidentified. A junction boundary mismatches the germline segment, possibly from a read error. RNA transcripts served as the template for amplifying TCR beta CDR3 regions. The TCR CDR3 was amplified in a first-round RT-PCR using the HTBI primer set. One entry per CDR3 protein, called by TCRdb with MiXCR from the multiplex PCR reads. The sample includes 450,000 to 500,000 distinct CDR3 sequences, about 22% of them seen just once. Patients were excluded for uncontrolled infection, other autoimmune disease, pregnancy or lactation. This specimen belongs to a study of T cells in Graves' hyperthyroidism and ophthalmopathy. General observations from the study: Expanded thyroid clonotypes (above 0.001) were mostly also found in blood.

CDR1 LGHDT and CDR2 YNNKEL come from the germline V gene (reference sequence). The CDR3 is made up of 18 amino acids. The sequenced material came from blood. The chain couples TRBV3-1 to TRBJ1-1; weak D call: TRBD1 (6 bases). The sequence was obtained from a woman in her 70s with Graves' ophthalmopathy. The CDR3 loop is CASRQGPVNRVVNPEAFF. CDR3 DNA sequence: TGTGCCAGCAGACAGGGTCCGGTTAACAGGGTCGTGAACCCTGAAGCTTTCTTT.